The TCR beta chain under discussion was sequenced for a study of T cell responses to AZD1222 COVID-19 vaccine. Regarding the study as a whole: Without day 14 samples, only post-peak T cell repertoires were studied. It should be noted that donors were predominantly white British and more often female, and clonal diversity was possibly underestimated.

Profiled with immunoSEQ multiplex PCR; TCRdb holds only in-frame clones, not every one. Counted here are approximately 100,000 clones, approximately 87% occurring once; the ten biggest clones make up roughly an eighth. In the case of this clone: The target antigen is unknown.

Trimming pared 3 bases from V and 0 bases from J, leaving 9 bases between. The CDR3 runs 15 residues. Germline-derived CDR1 and CDR2 are LNHDA and SQIVND (reference sequence). The rearrangement uses TRBV19 and TRBJ2-1; D perhaps matches TRBD2 (6 bases). The sequence came from an adult in good health. Sequences were derived from peripheral blood, sampled on day 0 of AZD1222 vaccination. For the CDR3, the DNA is TGTGCCAGTAGTATGGGGGGAACCTCCTACAATGAGCAGTTCTTC. Protein: CASSMGGTSYNEQFF.